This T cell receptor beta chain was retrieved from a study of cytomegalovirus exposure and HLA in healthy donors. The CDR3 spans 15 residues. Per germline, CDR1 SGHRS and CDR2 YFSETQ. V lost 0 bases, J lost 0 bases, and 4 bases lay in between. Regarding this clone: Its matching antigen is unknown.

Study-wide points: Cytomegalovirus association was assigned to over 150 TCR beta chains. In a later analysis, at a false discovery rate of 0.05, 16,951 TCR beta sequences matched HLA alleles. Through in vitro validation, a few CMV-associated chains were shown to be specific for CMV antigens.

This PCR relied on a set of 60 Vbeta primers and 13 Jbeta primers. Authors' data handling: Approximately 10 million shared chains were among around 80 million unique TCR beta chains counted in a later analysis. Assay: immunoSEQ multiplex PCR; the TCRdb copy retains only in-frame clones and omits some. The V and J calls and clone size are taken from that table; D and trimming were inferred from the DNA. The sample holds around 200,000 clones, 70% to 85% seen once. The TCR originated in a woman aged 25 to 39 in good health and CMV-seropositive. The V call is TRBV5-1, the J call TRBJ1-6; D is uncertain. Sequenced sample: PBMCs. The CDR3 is CASSLGSSYNSPLHF. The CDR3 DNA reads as TGCGCCAGCAGCTTGGGCAGCTCCTATAATTCACCCCTCCACTTT.